The text below deals with one TCR beta chain. This entry is derived from a study of blood T cell repertoires in COVID-19. Across the whole study: Sites in the United States, Italy and Spain provided acute and convalescent COVID-19 samples. The analysed material was cDNA or gDNA that came from T cells, B-cell-depleted T cells, or PBMCs.

How the authors handled the data: It was from reference gene primer amplification that nucleated cell counts were estimated. Profiled with immunoSEQ multiplex PCR; TCRdb holds only in-frame clones, not every one. The V and J calls and clone size were taken over from that table, and D and trimming were inferred from the DNA. The sample yields 81,000 or so clones, about 88% seen once. The specimen was peripheral blood. This receptor was identified in a man between 65 and 80 years old with active or convalescent COVID-19.

CDR3 sequence: CASSLGRGRIYEQYF. CDR3 DNA sequence: TGTGCCAGCAGCTTAGGAAGAGGGCGGATCTACGAGCAGTACTTC. V usage is TRBV7-2 and J usage is TRBJ2-7; tentative D call: TRBD2 (5 bases). The CDR3 totals 15 residues. Germline lookup yields CDR1 SGHTA and CDR2 FQGNSA. Deletions cut 1 base from V and 3 bases from J, with 13 bases between. Full variable domain (outside the CDR3, taken from reference TRBV7-2 and TRBJ2-7): GAGVSQSPSNKVTEKGKDVELRCDPISGHTALYWYRQSLGQGLEFLIYFQGNSAPDKSGLPSDRFSAERTGGSVSTLTIQRTQQEDSAVYLCASSLGRGRIYEQYFGPGTRLTVT.